This T cell receptor (beta chain) was sequenced during a study of beta chain features in type 1 diabetes. Study-wide points: The similarity of naive, central memory and Treg TCRB repertoires appeared greater among patients than among healthy donors. Whether TCRB rearrangement is influenced by HLA type went unresolved here.

A note on this clone: The antigen remains undetermined.

Investigators reverse transcribed all isolated RNA, so they sequenced expressed TCRB transcripts. An average near 3.57 million reads came from naive, central memory and regulatory T cell samples. The protocol was immunoSEQ multiplex PCR, while the TCRdb copy is restricted to in-frame clones and leaves out a portion. The sample comprises a few hundred thousand clones, roughly 31% of which are singletons, and about 0.06% rests with the top ten. Trimming at V came to 10 bases and at J to 0 bases, leaving 4 bases not matched to a gene. Per the germline V gene, CDR1 is ENHRY and CDR2 is SYGVKD. CDR3 size: 13 residues. One heparinised draw, averaging roughly 110 mL, was taken per donor.

This sequence originates from a man in his late teens or twenties in good health. This sequence joins TRBV10-3 and TRBJ2-7; 9 nucleotides agree with TRBD2. Sequenced sample: naive CD4+ T cells from blood. Written as DNA, the CDR3 is TGTGCCACCCATAGCGGGAGCTCCTACGAGCAGTACTTC. It specifies CATHSGSSYEQYF.